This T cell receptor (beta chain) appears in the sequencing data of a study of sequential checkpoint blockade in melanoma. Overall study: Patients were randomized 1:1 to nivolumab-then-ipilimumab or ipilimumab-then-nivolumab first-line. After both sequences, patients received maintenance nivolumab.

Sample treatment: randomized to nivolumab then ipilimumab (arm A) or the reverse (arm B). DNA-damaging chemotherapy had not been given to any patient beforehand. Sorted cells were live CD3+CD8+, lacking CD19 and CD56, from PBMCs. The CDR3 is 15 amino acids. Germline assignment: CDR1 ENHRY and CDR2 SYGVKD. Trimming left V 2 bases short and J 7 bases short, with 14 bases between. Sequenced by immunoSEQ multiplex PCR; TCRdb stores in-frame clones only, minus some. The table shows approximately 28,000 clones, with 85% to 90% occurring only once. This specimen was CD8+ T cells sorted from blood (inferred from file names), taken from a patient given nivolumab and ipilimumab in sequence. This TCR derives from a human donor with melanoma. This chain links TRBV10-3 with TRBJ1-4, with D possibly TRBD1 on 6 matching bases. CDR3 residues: CAISEEDRMGEKLFF. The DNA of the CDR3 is TGTGCCATCAGTGAGGAGGACAGAATGGGTGAAAAACTGTTTTTT.